The table lists the clone carrying this T cell receptor (beta chain) with many counts. Its antigen is unknown. Both RNA and DNA were isolated together from about 21-30 mg of bulk tissue that had not been sorted. Patients were treatment-naive with chronic HBV infection. These data come from a study of tumor-infiltrating lymphocytes in primary liver carcinoma. About the research overall: Among the tumors, stages were T1-T3 N0M0 and sizes roughly 4.2 to 11 cm. Whole-study results and caveats: A significantly higher top-250-clone fraction was recorded for tumors than for blood (p = 0.039).

This CDR3 comprises 13 residues. The junction had 7 bases not matched to a gene; V was cut back by 11 bases and J by 2 bases. CDR1 and CDR2 (germline): SNHLY, FYNNEI. TCR beta cDNA came from about 450 ng total RNA, primed with a constant-region primer. Slightly modified ARM-PCR served as the procedure for the TCR beta libraries. These libraries came from three rounds of nested multiplex PCR. TRBV1-TRBV30 forward primers paired with a C-beta reverse primer were used in the first two PCR rounds, which ran 9 to 10 cycles each. TCRdb passed the multiplex PCR reads through MiXCR, listing each CDR3 protein once. The repertoire consists of nearly 45,000 distinct CDR3 sequences, with approximately 70% occurring once and the leading ten covering approximately 19%.

The material sequenced was liver tumor tissue from sampling region 2. Subset described: tumor region T2, inferior pole. The chain has TRBV2 and TRBJ2-7; 9 bases align to TRBD2. The receptor was isolated from a man in his forties with primary liver carcinoma and hepatitis B virus infection. DNA of the CDR3: TGTGCCGGGGCTAGCGGGACCACCTACGAGCAGTACTTC. Protein product: CAGASGTTYEQYF.